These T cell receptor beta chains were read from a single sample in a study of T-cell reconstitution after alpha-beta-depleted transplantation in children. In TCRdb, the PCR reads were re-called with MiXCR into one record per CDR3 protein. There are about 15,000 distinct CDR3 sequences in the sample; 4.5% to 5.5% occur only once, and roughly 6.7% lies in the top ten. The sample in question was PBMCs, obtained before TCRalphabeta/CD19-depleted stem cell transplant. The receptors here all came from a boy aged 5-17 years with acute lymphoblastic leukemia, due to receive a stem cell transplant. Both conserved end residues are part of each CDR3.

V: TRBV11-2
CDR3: CASRLGGRTGELFF

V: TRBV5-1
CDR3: CASSPGRVNTEAFF

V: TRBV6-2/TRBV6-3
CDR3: CASSPGDRAINEQYF

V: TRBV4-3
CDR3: CASSQVRGSFRELFF

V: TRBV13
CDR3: CASSRGGPGGPQHF

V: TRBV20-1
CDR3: CSAVLSGRSTDTQYF

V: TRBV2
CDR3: CTLSPRHLLFSGTEAFF

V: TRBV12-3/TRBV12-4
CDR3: CASSRVGGAATQYF

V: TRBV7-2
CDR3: CASSARWQNGYTF

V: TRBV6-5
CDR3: CASSYSVAGGAYEQYF

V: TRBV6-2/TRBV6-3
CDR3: CASRGAGTYEQYF

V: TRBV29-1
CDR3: CSVVRGNKNIQYF

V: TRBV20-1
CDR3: CSATKADYRSYNEQFF

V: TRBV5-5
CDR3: CASSRRGTESSYEQYF

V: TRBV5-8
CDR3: CASSRTGKWNQPQHF

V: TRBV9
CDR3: CASSSTGTRAEAFF

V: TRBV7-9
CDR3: CASSPGAVNTEAFF

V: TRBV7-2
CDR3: CASSYTAGTGVTGELFF

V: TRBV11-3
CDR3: CASSSTGQGTNTEAFF

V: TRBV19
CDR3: CASSIVGTGAYEQYF

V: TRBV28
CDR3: CASGTSISPYEQYF

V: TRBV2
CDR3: CASSQFLMGNQPQHF

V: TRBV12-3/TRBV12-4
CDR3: CASSLMGQVLRGGYTF

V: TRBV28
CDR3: CASSLTGQLDSYEQYF

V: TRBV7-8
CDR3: CASSLSGATYGYTF

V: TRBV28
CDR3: CATGGNTEAFF

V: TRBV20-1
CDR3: CSARSVGGAGELFF

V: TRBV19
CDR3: CASRGGGNQPQHF

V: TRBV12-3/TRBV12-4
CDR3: CASSLGGSGANVLTF

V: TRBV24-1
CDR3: CATSARTGNPGELFF

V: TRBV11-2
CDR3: CASSLVGTLNSPLHF

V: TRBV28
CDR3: CASSLRDFGTGPYEQYF

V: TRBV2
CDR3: CASSRTSTADTQYF

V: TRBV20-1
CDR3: CSATGTSGRSYNEQFF

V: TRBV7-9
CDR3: CASSFGLVDNQPQHF

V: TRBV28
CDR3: CASGLLIGNQPQHF

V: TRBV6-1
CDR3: CASIGTGGNDQPQHF

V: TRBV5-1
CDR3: CASSAGQGVSPLHF

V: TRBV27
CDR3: CASSFAGMRTEAFF